The 30 T cell receptor beta chains listed next were all sequenced from one sample in a study of T-cell memory formation after mild COVID-19. A single record per CDR3 protein comes from TCRdb applying MiXCR to the 5' RACE reads. Of about 210,000 distinct CDR3 sequences detected, about 10% appear once; the ten largest clones hold around 2.9%. The specimen was PBMCs or a T cell subset sorted from them (not recorded which). These receptors all stem from a man aged 18 to 29 who had mild COVID-19 (a few samples of this study predate the infection). Cell type and time point are not known.

The gene calls are TRBV12-3 or TRBV12-4 and TRBJ1-5; no clear D. This CDR3 comprises 15 residues. V was pared by 0 bases and J by 0 bases, with 6 bases between. CDR3 sequence: CASSLALYSNQPQHF. Here the CDR3 DNA reads TGTGCCAGCAGTTTAGCGCTTTATAGCAATCAGCCCCAGCATTTT.

The chain uses TRBV20-1 and TRBJ2-2, with 8 bases aligning to TRBD1. Germline CDR1 reads DFQATT; CDR2 reads SNEGSKA (reference sequence). The V and J ends lost 7 bases and 6 bases, in that order; junction bases with no gene match: 10. The CDR3 spans 14 residues. The CDR3 reads CSVPGRGLSGELFF. The CDR3 nucleotides are TGCAGTGTCCCGGGCAGGGGGCTCTCCGGGGAGCTGTTTTTT.

This clonotype was detected many times. V gene TRBV5-5 combines with J gene TRBJ2-7, with 7 bases that match TRBD2. Germline V lookup: CDR1 SGHKS, CDR2 YYEKEE (reference sequence). V was clipped by 4 bases and J by 0 bases; unmatched bases: 7. This CDR3 comprises 15 residues. This CDR3 is CASSGGLGNSYEQYV. The CDR3, as DNA: TGTGCCAGCAGCGGCGGACTAGGGAACTCCTACGAGCAGTACGTC.

The rearrangement joins TRBV6-2 or TRBV6-3 to TRBJ1-1; maybe TRBD1 (6 bases). Between the trimmed V and J ends, which lost 5 bases and 0 bases, there was a span of 13 bases. Germline CDR1 reads MNHEY; CDR2 reads SVGEGT. This CDR3 contains 15 residues. The CDR3 DNA reads TGTGCCAGCAGTACAGGGCCTCGAATGAACACTGAAGCTTTCTTT. Its protein is CASSTGPRMNTEAFF.

The chain is built from TRBV5-1 and TRBJ2-7, with 9 nucleotides matching TRBD1. Germline assignment: CDR1 SGHRS and CDR2 YFSETQ. The CDR3 is made up of 13 amino acids. Losses at the gene ends were 3 bases for V and 5 bases for J; bases not matched to a gene: 3. CDR3 nucleotides: TGCGCCAGCAGCTGGGACAGGGTCAACGAGCAGTACGTC. Translated: CASSWDRVNEQYV.

The sample holds a few counts of this clonotype. This rearrangement joins TRBV18 to TRBJ2-7; 9 bases are a match to TRBD1. The junction had 6 bases not matched to a gene; V was cut back by 6 bases and J by 0 bases. The CDR3 has 15 amino acids. Germline V gene data show CDR1 as KGHSH and CDR2 as LQKENI. CDR3 DNA sequence: TGTGCCAGCTCTCCCGGACAGGGGAGCTCCTACGAGCAGTACTTC. Translating gives CASSPGQGSSYEQYF.

The genes are TRBV7-9 and TRBJ2-3; 8 positions match TRBD2. Germline loops: CDR1 SEHNR, CDR2 FQNEAQ (reference sequence). CDR3 length: 15 amino acids. With V trimmed by 3 bases and J by 0 bases, 2 bases remained unmatched. The CDR3 bases are TGTGCCAGCAGCTTGGGACTAGTTAGCACAGATACGCAGTATTTT. Protein sequence: CASSLGLVSTDTQYF.

The genes are TRBV5-6 and TRBJ2-3; D remains unclear. The V and J ends lost 6 bases and 1 base respectively, with 12 bases between them. The CDR3 runs to 14 residues. CDR1 is SGHDT and CDR2 is YYEEEE in the germline V gene. CDR3 sequence reads: CASTQTTRTDTQYF. The CDR3 bases are TGTGCCAGCACCCAGACCACCCGCACAGATACGCAGTATTTT.

This clonotype was observed a few times. The CDR3 bases are TGTGCCAGCAGCCCGACAGCCACGAACACCGGGGAGCTGTTTTTT. Its translation is CASSPTATNTGELFF. The chain recombines TRBV7-7 with TRBJ2-2, with D perhaps matching TRBD1 (5 bases). CDR1 SSHAT and CDR2 FNYEAQ come from the germline V gene (reference sequence). This CDR3 contains 15 residues. V shed 5 bases and J shed 0 bases, with 10 bases lying between them.

The count of this clonotype is one. The gene calls are TRBV9 and TRBJ1-6; D call uncertain. This CDR3 contains 16 residues. With 3 bases removed from V and 8 bases from J, the gap between germline ends came to 18 bases. Germline V gives CDR1 SGDLS, CDR2 YYNGEE. CDR3 DNA: TGTGCCAGCAGCGCGAACCCCGGGGTGAGGGATTCACCCCTCCACTTT. Amino acids: CASSANPGVRDSPLHF. The whole variable domain, filled in from reference TRBV9 and TRBJ1-6, reads DSGVTQTPKHLITATGQRVTLRCSPRSGDLSVYWYQQSLDQGLQFLIQYYNGEERAKGNILERFSAQQFPDLHSELNLSSLELGDSALYFCASSANPGVRDSPLHFGNGTRLTVT.

The rearrangement joins TRBV12-3 or TRBV12-4 to TRBJ1-2, with D unresolved. The CDR3 loop spans 13 amino acids. Trimming left V 5 bases short and J 8 bases short, with 15 bases between. The CDR3 DNA sequence: TGTGCCAGCAGTCTCCAGGCCCGGGAGGGCTACACCTTC. Translating gives CASSLQAREGYTF.

The DNA for the CDR3 is TGTGCCAGCAGTCCCAGGGGGTACGAGCAGTACTTC. This sequence encodes CASSPRGYEQYF. The chain carries TRBV28 and TRBJ2-7; 7 bases map to TRBD1. Germline trimming cut 5 bases from V and 4 bases from J; bases unmatched to any gene: 2. Germline lookup yields CDR1 MDHEN and CDR2 SYDVKM. The CDR3 contains 12 residues.

This clonotype has more than one count but fewer than ten. The chain combines TRBV6-1 with TRBJ2-7; 10 nucleotides align to TRBD1. The length of the CDR3 is 13 residues. Germline trimming cut 6 bases from V and 3 bases from J; bases unmatched to any gene: 2. The germline gives CDR1 MNHNS, CDR2 SASEGT. DNA for the CDR3: TGTGCCAGCAGCCGGGACAGGGGCTACGAGCAGTACGTC. This codes for CASSRDRGYEQYV.

This clonotype was detected ten times or more. This rearrangement joins TRBV5-1 to TRBJ2-2; 7 bases line up with TRBD1. CDR1 is SGHRS, CDR2 YFSETQ, per germline. The CDR3 runs to 17 residues. V trimming: 0 bases; J trimming: 4 bases; junction bases outside the gene matches: 9. Written as DNA, the CDR3 is TGCGCCAGCAGCTTGGACAGGGGATTGATCGCCACCGGGGAGCTGTTTTTT. Its translation is CASSLDRGLIATGELFF.

This clonotype qualifies as medium-sized (0.01 to 0.1%). The chain recombines TRBV5-1 with TRBJ1-1, with D possibly being TRBD1 (6 bases). CDR1 is SGHRS and CDR2 is YFSETQ in the germline V gene. V was pared by 3 bases and J by 1 base, with 10 bases between. This CDR3 comprises 14 residues. The CDR3 region has the DNA TGCGCCAGCAGCTCCGGACAGCCGAACACTGAAGCTTTCTTT. Translating it yields CASSSGQPNTEAFF.

This clonotype was counted only a few times. V and J are TRBV18 and TRBJ2-3, with D tentatively TRBD1 or TRBD2 (6 bases each). This CDR3 is 15 amino acids long. CDR1 and CDR2 from the germline V gene are KGHSH and LQKENI. The V end lost 1 base, the J end lost 4 bases, and 12 bases lay between the germline ends. The CDR3 region is CASSPQPGAADTQYF. Written as DNA, the CDR3 is TGTGCCAGCTCACCACAGCCGGGGGCGGCAGATACGCAGTATTTT.

The sample holds many counts of this clonotype. The gene calls are TRBV7-9 and TRBJ2-3, with TRBD2 identical over 7 bases. J gave up 10 bases and V 3 bases, and 4 bases lay outside the gene matches. Germline V gene sequence: CDR1 SEHNR, CDR2 FQNEAQ (reference sequence). The CDR3 loop spans 12 amino acids. CDR3 residues: CASSLSGESQYF. CDR3 sequence (DNA): TGTGCCAGCAGCTTGAGCGGGGAATCGCAGTATTTT.

This clonotype has more than one count but fewer than ten. V is TRBV5-1 and J is TRBJ2-3; 13 bases are a match to TRBD2. There are 16 residues in the CDR3. Germline V gives CDR1 SGHRS, CDR2 YFSETQ. Unmatched junction bases numbered 7, after V lost 4 bases and J lost 5 bases. CDR3 sequence (DNA): TGCGCCAGCAGCCCAGGGACTAGCGGGGTCGGAGATACGCAGTATTTT. This codes for CASSPGTSGVGDTQYF.

The CDR3 is CASSTGTGARNSPLHF. The CDR3 nucleotides read TGTGCCAGTAGTACTGGGACAGGGGCTCGGAATTCACCCCTCCACTTT. The chain joins TRBV19 to TRBJ1-6; TRBD1 matches at 10 bases. The germline CDR1 and CDR2 sequences are LNHDA and SQIVND (reference sequence). V lost 4 bases and J lost 7; bases outside the gene matches: 7. This CDR3 has 16 residues.

This rearrangement joins TRBV4-2 to TRBJ2-1; 7 bases line up with TRBD2. Germline V gene sequence: CDR1 LGHNA, CDR2 YNFKEQ. CDR3 length: 13 amino acids. V trimming: 10 bases; J trimming: 6 bases; junction bases outside the gene matches: 9. The chain's CDR3 is CATWGGEVNEQFF. The CDR3 DNA is TGTGCCACCTGGGGGGGAGAAGTCAATGAGCAGTTCTTC.

The chain has TRBV30 and TRBJ2-3; 7 nucleotides align to TRBD2. Per germline, CDR1 GTSNPN and CDR2 SVGIG (reference sequence). With V trimmed by 0 bases and J by 0 bases, 6 bases remained unmatched. This CDR3 region has 16 residues. This CDR3 reads CAWSVIWRGSTDTQYF. The CDR3 DNA reads as TGTGCCTGGAGTGTAATCTGGCGGGGGAGCACAGATACGCAGTATTTT.

The chain has TRBV4-3 and TRBJ1-2; possible D gene TRBD1, 6 bases. This CDR3 is 16 amino acids long. Germline assignment: CDR1 LGHNA and CDR2 YSLEER. The V gene lost 3 bases and the J gene lost 3 bases, with 17 bases spanning the gap. CDR3: CASSHDGGGVHYGYTF. In DNA, the CDR3 is TGCGCCAGCAGCCACGATGGAGGGGGGGTACACTATGGCTACACCTTC.

This clonotype was picked up a small number of times. This chain connects TRBV9 to TRBJ2-7; possibly TRBD2 for D (7 bases). Trimming cost V 3 bases and J 0 bases, with 13 bases left between them. The CDR3 is 15 amino acids. Germline V lookup: CDR1 SGDLS, CDR2 YYNGEE. CDR3 amino acids: CASSEGGTSSYEQYF. The DNA of the CDR3 is TGTGCCAGCAGCGAGGGGGGGACGAGCTCCTACGAGCAGTACTTC.

This clonotype was counted a few times. This chain connects TRBV7-6 to TRBJ2-2; TRBD2 agrees at 12 bases. The trim removed 1 base at V and 6 bases at J, leaving 6 bases unmatched. This CDR3 contains 17 residues. Germline V gives CDR1 SGHVS, CDR2 FNYEAQ. CDR3 bases: TGTGCCAGCAGCTTAGGACTAGCGGGGGCGATCGCCGGGGAGCTGTTTTTT. This codes for CASSLGLAGAIAGELFF.

This chain uses TRBV6-2 or TRBV6-3 with TRBJ2-3; TRBD2 aligns across 9 bases. Germline V gene sequence: CDR1 MNHEY, CDR2 SVGEGT. The CDR3 runs 15 residues. Trimming removed 6 bases from V and 5 bases from J; junction bases left unmatched: 9. The CDR3 sequence: CASSSWRGGKDTQYF. Written as DNA, the CDR3 is TGTGCCAGCAGCTCTTGGCGGGGGGGGAAAGATACGCAGTATTTT.

This clonotype was picked up a small number of times. The rearrangement joins TRBV28 to TRBJ1-2, with unresolved D. This CDR3 spans 13 amino acids. Trimming cost V 4 bases and J 7 bases, with 13 bases left between them. The germline CDR1 and CDR2 sequences are MDHEN and SYDVKM. In DNA form, the CDR3 reads TGTGCCAGCAGTTCACTCGGGCAAGGTGGCTACACCTTC. It specifies CASSSLGQGGYTF.

This clonotype has more than one count but fewer than ten. J is TRBJ2-5 and V is TRBV7-2; no clear D gene. The CDR3 has 13 amino acids. Germline CDR1 SGHTA, CDR2 FQGNSA. Deletions cut 3 bases from V and 0 bases from J, with 5 bases between. As DNA, the CDR3 is TGTGCCAGCAGCTTTGACAACCAAGAGACCCAGTACTTC. Translation: CASSFDNQETQYF.

This clonotype was found a few times. The chain carries TRBV10-2 and TRBJ1-2; D is uncertain. This CDR3 has 14 amino acids. CDR1 and CDR2 from the germline V gene are WSHSY and SAAADI. V lost 2 bases to trimming and J lost 5 bases, with 12 bases between them. The CDR3 sequence: CASSERVGYYGYTF. CDR3 nucleotide sequence: TGCGCCAGCAGTGAGCGGGTCGGGTATTATGGCTACACCTTC.

The chain joins TRBV7-2 to TRBJ1-3, with TRBD1 matching 8 bases. The CDR3 length is 16 residues. Germline V gene lookup returns CDR1 SGHTA and CDR2 FQGNSA. V shed 4 bases and J 2 bases; nucleotides not matched to a gene: 7. CDR3 in amino acids: CASSSRQGFAGNTIYF. CDR3 sequence (DNA): TGTGCCAGCAGCTCCAGACAGGGGTTCGCTGGAAACACCATATATTTT. Together with reference TRBV7-2 and TRBJ1-3, the CDR3 gives the full variable domain: GAGVSQSPSNKVTEKGKDVELRCDPISGHTALYWYRQSLGQGLEFLIYFQGNSAPDKSGLPSDRFSAERTGGSVSTLTIQRTQQEDSAVYLCASSSRQGFAGNTIYFGEGSWLTVV.

This clonotype was seen only a few times. The rearrangement uses TRBV2 and TRBJ1-1, with 7 bases matching TRBD1. Germline V lookup: CDR1 SNHLY, CDR2 FYNNEI. This CDR3 has 16 residues. V lost 8 bases to trimming and J lost 4 bases; unmatched junction nucleotides: 16. The CDR3 is CASGTRDRPLGTEAFF. The DNA for the CDR3 is TGTGCCAGCGGGACCCGGGACAGACCTTTAGGCACTGAAGCTTTCTTT. Filled out from reference TRBV2 and TRBJ1-1, the complete variable domain reads EPEVTQTPSHQVTQMGQEVILRCVPISNHLYFYWYRQILGQKVEFLVSFYNNEISEKSEIFDDQFSVERPDGSNFTLKIRSTKLEDSAMYFCASGTRDRPLGTEAFFGQGTRLTVV.